This T cell receptor (beta chain) was identified in a study of T cells in Graves' hyperthyroidism and ophthalmopathy. Study background: Peripheral blood sampling occurred at initial diagnosis, before any treatment. Study results and caveats: Most thyroid clonotypes with frequency above 0.001 were detected in blood.

Patients between 18 and 65 years old had hyperthyroidism, newly diagnosed and lasting under 2 months. Exclusion of patients followed from uncontrolled infection, other autoimmune disease, pregnancy or lactation. Amplification of TCR beta CDR3 regions was performed using RNA transcripts as template. HTBI primers were the set used in a first-round RT-PCR of the TCR CDR3. TCRdb redid the calling of the multiplex PCR reads with MiXCR, one entry per CDR3 protein. Among roughly 750,000 distinct CDR3 sequences listed, roughly 15% were seen once. In this sample, this clonotype turned up a few times. Its antigen remains unidentified. Sequencing used blood. The sequence was obtained from a man in his late teens or twenties with Graves' hyperthyroidism.

CDR3 in amino acids: CASSQDFRTGGKDEQYF. CDR3 bases: TGTGCCAGCAGCCAAGATTTTCGAACAGGGGGCAAGGACGAGCAGTACTTC. The V and J genes are TRBV3-1 and TRBJ2-7, with 9 nucleotides matching TRBD1. This CDR3 comprises 17 residues. Germline V gives CDR1 LGHDT, CDR2 YNNKEL (reference sequence). The J segment lost 5 bases and the V segment lost 0 bases, leaving 11 bases of the junction unmatched.